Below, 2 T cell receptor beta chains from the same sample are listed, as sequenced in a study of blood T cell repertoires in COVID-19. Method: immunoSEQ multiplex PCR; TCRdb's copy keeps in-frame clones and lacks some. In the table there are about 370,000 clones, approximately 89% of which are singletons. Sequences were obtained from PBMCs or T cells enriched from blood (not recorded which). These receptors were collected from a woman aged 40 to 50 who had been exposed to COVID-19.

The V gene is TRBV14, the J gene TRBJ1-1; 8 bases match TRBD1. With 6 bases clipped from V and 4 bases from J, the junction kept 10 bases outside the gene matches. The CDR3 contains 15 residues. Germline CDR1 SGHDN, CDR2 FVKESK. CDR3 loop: CASSLRTGKVTEAFF. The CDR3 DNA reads TGTGCCAGCAGTCTAAGGACAGGGAAAGTCACTGAAGCTTTCTTT.

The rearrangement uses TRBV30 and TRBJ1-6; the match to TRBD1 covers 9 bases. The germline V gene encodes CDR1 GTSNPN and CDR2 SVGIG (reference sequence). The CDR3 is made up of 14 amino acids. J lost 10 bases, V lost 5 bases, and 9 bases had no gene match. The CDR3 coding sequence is TGTGCCTGGGACCGATCGGACAGGGGCTCACCCCTCCACTTT. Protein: CAWDRSDRGSPLHF.